The next 12 T cell receptor beta chains were all read from a single sample in a study of cytomegalovirus exposure and HLA in healthy donors. 13 Jbeta primers and 60 Vbeta primers were used for the PCR. Data came from immunoSEQ multiplex PCR; TCRdb stores just in-frame clones and leaves some out. The data show more than 85,000 clones, about 80% seen once. The material sequenced was PBMCs. The receptor set was obtained from a man aged 40-50 years in good health and CMV-seronegative.

The chain employs TRBV10-3 and TRBJ2-1, with TRBD1 matching over 7 bases. The germline gives CDR1 ENHRY, CDR2 SYGVKD. The V gene end was trimmed by 0 bases and the J gene end by 0 bases; junction bases not matched to a gene: 2. CDR3 length: 16 residues. CDR3 amino acids: CAISESAGGSYNEQFF. The DNA for the CDR3 is TGTGCCATCAGTGAGTCGGCAGGGGGCTCCTACAATGAGCAGTTCTTC.

The chain combines TRBV7-2 with TRBJ2-1; 9 nucleotides line up with TRBD2. Germline V gives CDR1 SGHTA, CDR2 FQGNSA. The CDR3 covers 17 residues. J was trimmed by 7 bases and V by 5 bases; bases with no gene match: 15. CDR3 coding DNA: TGTGCCAGCAGCCGTGAGGTCGCGAGCGGGAGGAGTAATGAGCAGTTCTTC. It yields the protein CASSREVASGRSNEQFF.

The genes are TRBV5-1 and TRBJ1-4, with D perhaps TRBD1 (5 bases). The CDR3 runs 16 residues. V lost 0 bases to trimming and J lost 8 bases, with 17 bases between them. Germline lookup yields CDR1 SGHRS and CDR2 YFSETQ. The CDR3 loop reads CASSLALEGRYEKLFF. The CDR3 DNA sequence: TGCGCCAGCAGCTTGGCCCTTGAGGGGAGGTACGAAAAACTGTTTTTT.

The chain is built from TRBV5-4 and TRBJ1-1; D possibly corresponds to TRBD1 (6 bases). The CDR3 consists of 15 residues. Per germline, CDR1 SGHNT and CDR2 YYREEE (reference sequence). V was pared by 4 bases and J by 0 bases, with 13 bases between. The CDR3 sequence is CASSVPGQMNTEAFF. As DNA, the CDR3 is TGTGCCAGCAGCGTACCGGGACAAATGAACACTGAAGCTTTCTTT.

The rearrangement joins TRBV6-5 to TRBJ1-6; maybe TRBD1 (5 bases). Germline CDR1 MNHEY, CDR2 SVGAGI. Trimming shortened V by 8 bases and J by 7 bases, and 9 bases separated the two germline ends. This CDR3 has 12 residues. This chain's CDR3 is CASGYRNSPLHF. The DNA of the CDR3 is TGTGCCAGCGGATACAGGAATTCACCCCTCCACTTT.

The rearrangement uses TRBV7-6 and TRBJ2-7, with no clear D. CDR1 SGHVS and CDR2 FNYEAQ come from the germline V gene. CDR3 length: 14 residues. Trimming shortened V by 2 bases and J by 2 bases, and 10 bases separated the two germline ends. CDR3 bases: TGTGCCAGCAGCTTATTGGGCCGTGCCTACGAGCAGTACTTC. Translation: CASSLLGRAYEQYF.

The genes are TRBV9 and TRBJ2-7, with D possibly being TRBD1 (6 bases). V was shortened by 4 bases and J by 1 base, with 15 bases between the two germline ends. Per the germline V gene, CDR1 is SGDLS and CDR2 is YYNGEE. CDR3 length: 15 amino acids. CDR3 DNA sequence: TGTGCCAGCAGCACCCGCATAACAGGGTCCTACGAGCAGTACTTC. Encoded protein: CASSTRITGSYEQYF. Full variable domain (rest looked up from reference TRBV9 and TRBJ2-7): DSGVTQTPKHLITATGQRVTLRCSPRSGDLSVYWYQQSLDQGLQFLIQYYNGEERAKGNILERFSAQQFPDLHSELNLSSLELGDSALYFCASSTRITGSYEQYFGPGTRLTVT.

This clone was observed once. The chain uses TRBV25-1 and TRBJ1-2; TRBD1 aligns across 8 bases. Losses at the gene ends were 2 bases for V and 1 base for J; bases not matched to a gene: 12. The germline V gene encodes CDR1 MGHDK and CDR2 SYGVNS. The CDR3 has 18 residues. CDR3 residues: CASSEIHPGQGFNYGYTF. The CDR3 region has the DNA TGTGCCAGCAGTGAAATCCATCCTGGACAGGGTTTTAACTATGGCTACACCTTC.

The chain employs TRBV27 and TRBJ2-1; TRBD2 matches 7 bases. The V segment lost 6 bases and the J segment 4 bases; nucleotides outside the gene matches: 12. Germline V gene lookup returns CDR1 MNHEY and CDR2 SMNVEV (reference sequence). The CDR3 is made up of 16 amino acids. DNA for the CDR3: TGTGCCAGCAGACCCCCGGGCGGGACTACATACAATGAGCAGTTCTTC. It yields the protein CASRPPGGTTYNEQFF.

This clone has just one count. The chain joins TRBV28 to TRBJ2-5; 7 bases are a match to TRBD1. The J segment lost 1 base and the V segment lost 3 bases, leaving 5 bases of the junction unmatched. In germline, CDR1 is MDHEN, CDR2 SYDVKM. CDR3 size: 15 residues. DNA for the CDR3: TGTGCCAGCAGTTTTGGGGCAGGGGGCCAAGAGACCCAGTACTTC. Its protein is CASSFGAGGQETQYF.

V and J are TRBV5-5 and TRBJ1-2; possibly TRBD1 for D (6 bases). Trimming pared 4 bases from V and 9 bases from J, leaving 13 bases between. Germline lookup yields CDR1 SGHKS and CDR2 YYEKEE (reference sequence). CDR3 length: 12 residues. This CDR3 reads CASSPEGGSYTF. The CDR3 nucleotides are TGTGCCAGCAGCCCCGAGGGGGGGAGCTACACCTTC.

This rearrangement joins TRBV29-1 to TRBJ2-7, with 10 bases identical to TRBD1. With V trimmed by 4 bases and J by 5 bases, 11 bases remained unmatched. The CDR3 length is 15 residues. Germline CDR1 is SQVTM and CDR2 is ANQGSEA. DNA of the CDR3: TGCAGCGTTGTCGGACAGGGGGTTTTCCTGGACGAGCAGTACTTC. This gives the protein CSVVGQGVFLDEQYF.